The 32 T cell receptor beta chains in this list originate from one sample, sequenced in a study of shared clonotypes between healthy human individuals. Sequencing used immunoSEQ multiplex PCR; TCRdb keeps in-frame clones, though not all of them. The sample carries around 2.1 million clones, almost 96% recorded once. Sample: naive CD4+ T cells sorted from blood. This sample's subset: CD45RA+ positively selected. These receptor sequences come from a man younger than 35 in good health.

This clone occurred once. One junction end does not reproduce the germline sequence, and a read error may be involved. The rearrangement links TRBV19 to TRBJ2-7; D ambiguous. The CDR3 sequence is 14 residues long. Germline V CDR1 and CDR2: LNHDA, SQIVND (reference sequence). This CDR3 reads CASSLETGSYEQYF. As DNA, the CDR3 is TGTGCCAGTAGTCTAGAGACTGGTTCCTACGAGCAGTACTTC.

The sample holds one count of this clone. Other DNA sequences in this specimen translate into the identical CDR3. The chain is built from TRBV4-1 and TRBJ2-7, with a possible D match to TRBD2 (5 bases). With 0 bases removed from V and 2 bases from J, the gap between germline ends came to 5 bases. The germline CDR1 and CDR2 sequences are MGHRA and YSYEKL. This CDR3 contains 13 residues. CDR3 coding DNA: TGCGCCAGCAGCCAAGAGGGAGCCTACGAGCAGTACTTC. This codes for CASSQEGAYEQYF.

The chain joins TRBV12-5 to TRBJ2-3; TRBD2 aligns across 15 bases. The CDR3 totals 20 residues. V was clipped by 1 base and J by 3 bases; unmatched bases: 11. The germline V gene has CDR1 LGHNT and CDR2 FRNRAP. DNA of the CDR3: TGTGCTAGTGGTTTGGAATCAAAGGGGACTAGCGGGGGGCTTACAGATACGCAGTATTTT. Translation: CASGLESKGTSGGLTDTQYF.

This sequence joins TRBV10-1 and TRBJ2-2; perhaps TRBD2 as D (6 bases). The ends were cut back, 4 bases at V and 0 bases at J, with 12 bases in the middle. CDR1 and CDR2 from the germline V gene are WNHNN and SYGVQD (reference sequence). The CDR3 totals 16 residues. This chain's CDR3 is CASSVGGNANTGELFF. The CDR3 region has the DNA TGCGCCAGCAGTGTGGGGGGTAACGCGAACACCGGGGAGCTGTTTTTT.

This clone was seen just once. The V call is TRBV2, the J call TRBJ2-5; the D is unclear. V shed 5 bases and J shed 4 bases, with 5 bases lying between them. Germline CDR1 SNHLY, CDR2 FYNNEI. The CDR3 is 11 amino acids. The CDR3, as DNA: TGTGCCAGCAGTCTAGTAGAGACCCAGTACTTC. Its protein product is CASSLVETQYF.

A single count supports this clone. The chain uses TRBV6-5 and TRBJ1-3; D possibly corresponds to TRBD1 (6 bases). Germline values: CDR1 MNHEY, CDR2 SVGAGI. CDR3 length: 15 amino acids. With 2 bases removed from V and 4 bases from J, the gap between germline ends came to 12 bases. The CDR3 region is CASSYVGGQGNTIYF. As DNA, the CDR3 is TGTGCCAGCAGTTACGTAGGGGGGCAAGGAAACACCATATATTTT.

The chain combines TRBV6-1 with TRBJ1-5, with D perhaps matching TRBD1 (6 bases). CDR3 length: 14 amino acids. From germline, CDR1 is MNHNS and CDR2 SASEGT. The germline V and J ends were trimmed by 5 bases and 0 bases, with 8 bases remaining between them. CDR3 sequence (DNA): TGTGCCAGCAGTACACAGGGTAGCAATCAGCCCCAGCATTTT. Amino acid sequence: CASSTQGSNQPQHF.

On this clone: Other DNA sequences within the sample encode an identical CDR3. V and J are TRBV5-1 and TRBJ1-2; possible D gene TRBD1, 6 bases. V was pared by 0 bases and J by 5 bases, with 8 bases between. The CDR3 is made up of 13 amino acids. The germline V gene has CDR1 SGHRS and CDR2 YFSETQ. This CDR3 reads CASSLATGYGYTF. In DNA, the CDR3 is TGCGCCAGCAGCTTGGCGACAGGTTATGGCTACACCTTC.

The CDR3 is CASSTGQGSGNTIYF. The CDR3 DNA reads as TGCGCCAGCAGCACCGGACAGGGCTCTGGAAACACCATATATTTT. The V and J genes are TRBV5-1 and TRBJ1-3; TRBD1 matches at 8 bases. The germline CDR1 and CDR2 sequences are SGHRS and YFSETQ. V was clipped by 4 bases and J by 0 bases; unmatched bases: 3. The CDR3 has 15 amino acids.

Of note for this clone: Other DNA sequences in this specimen translate into the identical CDR3. The V and J genes are TRBV9 and TRBJ2-2, with D perhaps TRBD1 (6 bases). CDR1 SGDLS and CDR2 YYNGEE come from the germline V gene. The CDR3 spans 16 residues. The ends were cut back, 2 bases at V and 2 bases at J, with 13 bases in the middle. The CDR3 spells CASSVGAGANTGELFF. Written as DNA, the CDR3 is TGTGCCAGCAGCGTGGGGGCGGGCGCCAACACCGGGGAGCTGTTTTTT.

CDR3 sequence: CASSSFSNEKLFF. The CDR3 region has the DNA TGTGCCAGTAGTAGTTTCAGTAATGAAAAACTGTTTTTT. The rearrangement uses TRBV19 and TRBJ1-4; D is unresolved. The CDR3 totals 13 residues. Between the trimmed V and J ends, which lost 4 bases and 4 bases, there was a span of 7 bases. Germline assignment: CDR1 LNHDA and CDR2 SQIVND (reference sequence).

V gene TRBV27 combines with J gene TRBJ2-2, with 9 bases identical to TRBD2. Looked up from germline, CDR1 is MNHEY and CDR2 is SMNVEV (reference sequence). This CDR3 contains 18 residues. After removal of 5 bases from V and 7 bases from J, the junction contained 17 bases not matched to a gene. CDR3 residues: CASSRLPGAGGPDGELFF. The CDR3 nucleotides are TGTGCCAGCAGTCGACTTCCGGGGGCGGGAGGGCCGGACGGGGAGCTGTTTTTT.

The gene calls are TRBV6-1 and TRBJ1-5; a possible D gene is TRBD1 (6 bases). V lost 3 bases and J 3 bases, leaving 12 bases between the germline ends. The CDR3 sequence is 15 residues long. The germline gives CDR1 MNHNS, CDR2 SASEGT. The CDR3 protein is CASSEDTGFNQPQHF. In nucleotides, the CDR3 is TGTGCCAGCAGTGAGGACACAGGGTTCAATCAGCCCCAGCATTTT.

With respect to this clone: The sample holds other DNA sequences that translate to the same CDR3. The rearrangement uses TRBV6-6 and TRBJ2-7; D might be TRBD2 (6 bases). With 2 bases removed from V and 2 bases from J, the gap between germline ends came to 7 bases. The CDR3 extends over 13 amino acids. The germline gives CDR1 MNHNY, CDR2 SVGAGI (reference sequence). Written as DNA, the CDR3 is TGTGCCAGCAGTTACGGCGGGACCTACGAGCAGTACTTC. Translation gives CASSYGGTYEQYF.

This clone was recorded once. The chain recombines TRBV14 with TRBJ2-5; TRBD2 might be the D (7 bases). Germline V gives CDR1 SGHDN, CDR2 FVKESK. The CDR3 spans 11 residues. The V end lost 11 bases, the J end lost 4 bases, and 11 bases lay between the germline ends. The CDR3 is CASGGRETQYF. DNA for the CDR3: TGTGCCTCGGGGGGCCGAGAGACCCAGTACTTC.

The chain combines TRBV30 with TRBJ2-3; unclear D gene. CDR1 is GTSNPN and CDR2 is SVGIG in the germline V gene (reference sequence). The CDR3 consists of 12 residues. With 0 bases removed from V and 6 bases from J, the gap between germline ends came to 7 bases. The CDR3: CAWSVKSDTQYF. CDR3 bases: TGTGCCTGGAGTGTAAAATCGGATACGCAGTATTTT.

Turning to this clone: At the DNA level, this CDR3 is encoded by other sequences in the same sample as well. The chain is built from TRBV10-3 and TRBJ1-1, with unresolved D. Germline values: CDR1 ENHRY, CDR2 SYGVKD. The V gene lost 2 bases and the J gene lost 5 bases, with 9 bases spanning the gap. The CDR3 is made up of 13 amino acids. The CDR3 reads CAISEGEVTEAFF. Written as DNA, the CDR3 is TGTGCCATCAGTGAGGGGGAGGTGACTGAAGCTTTCTTT.

This clone was picked up one time. V and J are TRBV5-1 and TRBJ1-6, with no clear D. Trimming left V 0 bases short and J 3 bases short, with 7 bases between. This CDR3 has 15 residues. The germline gives CDR1 SGHRS, CDR2 YFSETQ. The DNA for the CDR3 is TGCGCCAGCAGCTTGGACGCAGTCTATAATTCACCCCTCCACTTT. It yields the protein CASSLDAVYNSPLHF. The complete variable domain, with remaining parts taken from reference TRBV5-1 and TRBJ1-6, reads KAGVTQTPRYLIKTRGQQVTLSCSPISGHRSVSWYQQTPGQGLQFLFEYFSETQRNKGNFPGRFSGRQFSNSRSEMNVSTLELGDSALYLCASSLDAVYNSPLHFGNGTRLTVT.

The chain's CDR3 is CASNRGKEPQHF. The DNA for the CDR3 is TGTGCCAGTAACAGGGGGAAGGAGCCCCAGCATTTT. The chain couples TRBV19 to TRBJ1-5; TRBD1 matches at 8 bases. This CDR3 spans 12 amino acids. The germline V gene has CDR1 LNHDA and CDR2 SQIVND (reference sequence). V shed 7 bases and J 8 bases; nucleotides not matched to a gene: 4.

The chain has TRBV13 and TRBJ1-3; D is uncertain. Trimming took 4 bases from V and 0 from J, leaving 19 bases between them. The CDR3 consists of 18 residues. Germline CDR1 reads PRHDT; CDR2 reads FYEKMQ (reference sequence). The chain's CDR3 is CASSYGRVRLPSGNTIYF. The CDR3 DNA reads as TGTGCCAGCAGCTACGGAAGGGTGCGCCTACCCTCTGGAAACACCATATATTTT.

This clone was observed once. The chain joins TRBV15 to TRBJ1-1; D uncertain. CDR3 size: 13 residues. Germline V gene sequence: CDR1 LNHNV, CDR2 YYDKDF (reference sequence). The V end lost 0 bases, the J end lost 11 bases, and 13 bases lay between the germline ends. The chain's CDR3 is CATSRDPGELAFF. The CDR3 nucleotides are TGTGCCACCAGCAGAGATCCCGGGGAGTTGGCTTTCTTT.

The rearrangement uses TRBV5-6 and TRBJ2-2, with a weak D call TRBD1 (5 bases). The V end was cut by 2 bases, the J end by 0 bases, with 8 bases between. The CDR3 covers 15 residues. Germline CDR1 is SGHDT and CDR2 is YYEEEE. The DNA for the CDR3 is TGTGCCAGCAGCTTTGGGGCTACGAACACCGGGGAGCTGTTTTTT. It specifies CASSFGATNTGELFF.

This sequence joins TRBV7-9 and TRBJ2-7; TRBD1 is a possible D gene (6 bases). Germline assignment: CDR1 SEHNR and CDR2 FQNEAQ (reference sequence). V dropped 5 bases and J dropped 6 bases, with 17 bases sitting between them. The CDR3 contains 14 residues. In DNA, the CDR3 is TGTGCCAGCAGCCCGGGAACAGGGTGGAGCGAGCAGTACTTC. Its translation: CASSPGTGWSEQYF.

The chain is built from TRBV7-9 and TRBJ1-4; no clear D gene. The germline V gene encodes CDR1 SEHNR and CDR2 FQNEAQ (reference sequence). With 1 base removed from V and 5 bases from J, the gap between germline ends came to 11 bases. The CDR3 runs 15 residues. This CDR3 is CASSLVWAENEKLFF. In DNA form, the CDR3 reads TGTGCCAGCAGCTTAGTGTGGGCAGAAAATGAAAAACTGTTTTTT.

This clone has a single count. The J gene is TRBJ1-1, the V gene TRBV6-6; no clear D. The CDR3 has 13 amino acids. V gave up 5 bases and J gave up 0 bases, with 7 bases separating them. Per germline, CDR1 MNHNY and CDR2 SVGAGI (reference sequence). CDR3 in DNA: TGTGCCAGCAGTGACGGGTTGAACACTGAAGCTTTCTTT. Its translation: CASSDGLNTEAFF.

This CDR3 is CASSRGRQAVPYEQYF. The DNA of the CDR3 is TGTGCCAGCTCACGGGGGAGACAAGCGGTCCCCTACGAGCAGTACTTC. V gene TRBV18 combines with J gene TRBJ2-7, with D perhaps TRBD1 or TRBD2 (5 bases each). Looked up from germline, CDR1 is KGHSH and CDR2 is LQKENI. The CDR3 contains 16 residues. Trimming took off 4 bases at V and 2 bases at J, with 18 bases between the two ends.

This clone came up once. The chain couples TRBV11-2 to TRBJ2-3, with D maybe TRBD2 (7 bases). The CDR3 length is 17 residues. Per germline, CDR1 SGHAT and CDR2 FQNNGV. Trimming shortened V by 6 bases and J by 1 base, and 20 bases separated the two germline ends. CDR3 sequence (DNA): TGTGCCAGCAGTTCCTATACGGGGGGCCGGGGCACAGATACGCAGTATTTT. Its protein product is CASSSYTGGRGTDTQYF.

As DNA, the CDR3 is TGTGCCTGGAGTTGGACAGGGGGTGCGGAGACCCAGTACTTC. It yields the protein CAWSWTGGAETQYF. J is TRBJ2-5 and V is TRBV30; 10 nucleotides align to TRBD1. Germline CDR1 is GTSNPN and CDR2 is SVGIG (reference sequence). After removal of 2 bases from V and 5 bases from J, the junction contained 5 bases not matched to a gene. The CDR3 has 14 amino acids.

The chain combines TRBV7-9 with TRBJ1-5; 9 bases match TRBD1. Unmatched junction bases numbered 5, after V lost 5 bases and J lost 3 bases. The germline V gene has CDR1 SEHNR and CDR2 FQNEAQ (reference sequence). The length of the CDR3 is 15 residues. The CDR3 bases are TGTGCCAGCAGCGCGACAGGGGGATTCAATCAGCCCCAGCATTTT. Residues: CASSATGGFNQPQHF.

J is TRBJ2-7 and V is TRBV5-6, with D uncertain. Looked up from germline, CDR1 is SGHDT and CDR2 is YYEEEE. The CDR3 is 15 amino acids. V was pared by 0 bases and J by 0 bases, with 10 bases between. The CDR3 DNA reads as TGTGCCAGCAGCTTGGCCGAATGGTTCTCCTACGAGCAGTACTTC. Translated: CASSLAEWFSYEQYF.

A note on this clone: The sample carries other DNA sequences with the same CDR3. The chain combines TRBV2 with TRBJ2-7; TRBD1 aligns across 10 bases. This CDR3 spans 13 amino acids. Germline loops: CDR1 SNHLY, CDR2 FYNNEI. The V gene end was trimmed by 7 bases and the J gene end by 3 bases; junction bases not matched to a gene: 3. CDR3 sequence (DNA): TGTGCCAGCACCTGGGACAGGGGCTACGAGCAGTACTTC. Encoded protein: CASTWDRGYEQYF.

Only one count was recorded for this clone. V usage is TRBV28 and J usage is TRBJ1-2; 8 positions match TRBD1. The CDR3 is 14 amino acids. CDR1 and CDR2 (germline): MDHEN, SYDVKM. With 5 bases clipped from V and 3 bases from J, the junction kept 5 bases outside the gene matches. CDR3 in DNA: TGTGCCAGCAGTCCTTGGGGACAGGACTATGGCTACACCTTC. It translates to CASSPWGQDYGYTF.